The 26 T cell receptor beta chains presented below share a single source sample, sequenced in a study of T cell repertoires in cytomegalovirus infection. These receptors' targets are unknown. TCRdb passed the reads through MiXCR, listing each CDR3 protein once. The sample has about 130,000 distinct CDR3 sequences, approximately 24% seen once. Sequencing was done on a sample of PBMCs, sequenced either directly or after in vitro stimulation (not recorded which). All receptors derive from a human donor in good health (CMV status not recorded). Some clones in this sample may be carry-over from other donors' samples.

The sample holds many counts of this clonotype. The chain joins TRBV20-1 to TRBJ2-1, with D perhaps TRBD2 (6 bases). CDR1 and CDR2 (germline): DFQATT, SNEGSKA (reference sequence). Trimming took off 0 bases at V and 0 bases at J, with 18 bases between the two ends. The CDR3 loop spans 18 amino acids. The DNA for the CDR3 is TGCAGTGCTAGAGATCCACGCAGAGCGGGTCTCTCCTACAATGAGCAGTTCTTC. Translating gives CSARDPRRAGLSYNEQFF.

This sequence joins TRBV19 and TRBJ1-2; 7 positions match TRBD1. Germline values: CDR1 LNHDA, CDR2 SQIVND (reference sequence). After removal of 3 bases from V and 1 base from J, the junction contained 8 bases not matched to a gene. The CDR3 sequence is 16 residues long. CDR3 amino acids: CASSIAETGINYGYTF. The CDR3 DNA follows: TGTGCCAGTAGTATCGCCGAGACAGGGATTAACTATGGCTACACCTTC.

This clonotype came up many times. The chain is built from TRBV9 and TRBJ2-1, with D unclear. This CDR3 comprises 13 residues. Trimming removed 2 bases from V and 4 bases from J, with 7 bases in between. Germline V lookup: CDR1 SGDLS, CDR2 YYNGEE. The CDR3 sequence: CASSVQVYNEQFF. In nucleotides, the CDR3 is TGTGCCAGCAGCGTCCAGGTGTACAATGAGCAGTTCTTC.

V and J are TRBV11-2 and TRBJ1-4; D ambiguous. The V end was cut by 0 bases, the J end by 3 bases, with 8 bases between. The CDR3 has 15 residues. CDR1 and CDR2 (germline): SGHAT, FQNNGV. The CDR3 is CASSLDPNPNEKLFF. The CDR3 DNA reads as TGTGCCAGCAGCTTAGACCCCAATCCTAATGAAAAACTGTTTTTT. Together with reference TRBV11-2 and TRBJ1-4, the CDR3 gives the full variable domain: EAGVAQSPRYKIIEKRQSVAFWCNPISGHATLYWYQQILGQGPKLLIQFQNNGVVDDSQLPKDRFSAERLKGVDSTLKIQPAKLEDSAVYLCASSLDPNPNEKLFFGSGTQLSVL.

This clonotype was seen more than once but under ten times. The V gene is TRBV20-1, the J gene TRBJ1-1; tentative D call: TRBD1 (6 bases). CDR3 length: 11 amino acids. The V gene's germline CDR1 is DFQATT and CDR2 SNEGSKA (reference sequence). DNA for the CDR3: TGCATATCTAGGGGGTGGGATGAAGCTTTCTTT. It codes for CISRGWDEAFF.

This chain links TRBV28 with TRBJ2-6; TRBD1 or TRBD2 may be the D gene (6 bases each). CDR1 and CDR2 (germline): MDHEN, SYDVKM. This CDR3 spans 18 amino acids. V lost 7 bases and J lost 0, with 19 bases in between. DNA for the CDR3: TGTGCCAGCACCCAAGGGGGGCTCCCTACCTCTGGGGCCAACGTCCTGACTTTC. Translated, it gives CASTQGGLPTSGANVLTF.

This clonotype showed up just a few times. The chain joins TRBV28 to TRBJ1-1; D gene uncertain. Germline values: CDR1 MDHEN, CDR2 SYDVKM. V gave up 8 bases and J gave up 5 bases, with 9 bases separating them. The CDR3 is 11 amino acids. CDR3 region: CASCVGTEAFF. DNA of the CDR3: TGTGCCAGCTGTGTGGGTACTGAAGCTTTCTTT. Complete variable domain (other parts from reference TRBV28 and TRBJ1-1): DVKVTQSSRYLVKRTGEKVFLECVQDMDHENMFWYRQDPGLGLRLIYFSYDVKMKEKGDIPEGYSVSREKKERFSLILESASTNQTSMYLCASCVGTEAFFGQGTRLTVV.

This clonotype was observed at least ten times. The chain is built from TRBV7-2 and TRBJ1-4; D gene unclear. This CDR3 contains 15 residues. Germline V gene data show CDR1 as SGHTA and CDR2 as FQGNSA. Trimming stripped 2 bases from V and 5 bases from J, with 12 bases between. CDR3 residues: CASSLSGFQNEKLFF. The CDR3 coding sequence is TGTGCCAGCAGCTTATCGGGGTTCCAGAATGAAAAACTGTTTTTT.

This clonotype was seen more than once but under ten times. The V and J genes are TRBV19 and TRBJ2-2, with 8 bases matching TRBD2. Germline-derived CDR1 and CDR2 are LNHDA and SQIVND (reference sequence). The CDR3 consists of 18 residues. After removal of 7 bases from V and 1 base from J, the junction contained 14 bases not matched to a gene. The CDR3 DNA reads as TGTGCCAGTAAGATGCGGCTGACCAGCGGGAGGAACACCGGGGAGCTGTTTTTT. Its protein product is CASKMRLTSGRNTGELFF.

Only a few counts were recorded for this clonotype. The chain's CDR3 is CASSPVGQNTEAFF. DNA for the CDR3: TGTGCCAGCAGCCCAGTCGGCCAGAACACTGAAGCTTTCTTT. The rearrangement uses TRBV7-8 and TRBJ1-1; no firm D call. Germline V gives CDR1 SGHVS, CDR2 FQNEAQ. Trimming shortened V by 5 bases and J by 1 base, and 11 bases separated the two germline ends. The CDR3 has 14 residues.

V gene TRBV2 combines with J gene TRBJ2-1; 11 bases map to TRBD2. Germline V gene sequence: CDR1 SNHLY, CDR2 FYNNEI. The CDR3 consists of 15 residues. V lost 3 bases, J lost 7 bases, and 5 bases stayed unmatched. CDR3 region: CASSDQLAGGNEQFF. CDR3 in DNA: TGTGCCAGCAGTGACCAGCTAGCGGGAGGTAATGAGCAGTTCTTC.

The chain links TRBV7-2 to TRBJ2-1, with TRBD2 matching over 16 bases. The CDR3 runs 16 residues. V lost 2 bases to trimming and J lost 12 bases; unmatched junction nucleotides: 7. CDR1 and CDR2 from the germline V gene are SGHTA and FQGNSA. CDR3 sequence: CASSLTGTSGRGRQFF. As DNA, the CDR3 is TGTGCCAGCAGCTTAACCGGGACTAGCGGGAGGGGACGGCAGTTCTTC. The full variable domain, rest sourced from reference TRBV7-2 and TRBJ2-1, is GAGVSQSPSNKVTEKGKDVELRCDPISGHTALYWYRQSLGQGLEFLIYFQGNSAPDKSGLPSDRFSAERTGGSVSTLTIQRTQQEDSAVYLCASSLTGTSGRGRQFFGPGTRLTVL.

This clonotype was detected many times. This chain uses TRBV7-2 with TRBJ2-7; D may be TRBD2 (5 bases). V lost 1 base to trimming and J lost 3 bases, with 13 bases between them. The germline CDR1 and CDR2 sequences are SGHTA and FQGNSA. CDR3 size: 15 residues. Here the CDR3 DNA reads TGTGCCAGCAGCTTAGGTCCGGGGAGCTTCTACGAGCAGTACTTC. This sequence encodes CASSLGPGSFYEQYF.

The sample holds many counts of this clonotype. In nucleotides, the CDR3 is TGTGCCAGCAGCTTAGTCCTGACTCCTCTTTGGAACGAGCAGTACGTC. This encodes CASSLVLTPLWNEQYV. The rearrangement uses TRBV7-4 and TRBJ2-7; D unclear. Trimming cost V 1 base and J 5 bases, with 18 bases left between them. CDR1 is SGHVT, CDR2 SQSDAQ, per germline. This CDR3 is 16 amino acids long.

This clonotype was counted many times. This chain uses TRBV7-2 with TRBJ1-5; 8 nucleotides match TRBD1. CDR3 length: 16 amino acids. CDR1 and CDR2 (germline): SGHTA, FQGNSA. Trimming cost V 5 bases and J 6 bases; bases outside gene matches: 12. The CDR3 is CASSTKTGTGPQPQHF. As DNA, the CDR3 is TGTGCCAGCAGCACCAAAACCGGGACAGGCCCTCAGCCCCAGCATTTT.

In this sample, this clonotype turned up a few times. This CDR3 is CATRDSASGANVLTF. The CDR3 DNA follows: TGCGCCACCCGGGACTCCGCGTCTGGGGCCAACGTCCTGACTTTC. The chain uses TRBV5-1 and TRBJ2-6; a weak D match, TRBD2 (6 bases). Trimming cost V 9 bases and J 1 base, with 14 bases left between them. Germline V gene data show CDR1 as SGHRS and CDR2 as YFSETQ. CDR3 length: 15 amino acids.

The chain uses TRBV7-9 and TRBJ2-2; D gene ambiguous. Trimming took 7 bases from V and 9 from J, leaving 18 bases between them. The CDR3 has 14 residues. Germline V gene lookup returns CDR1 SEHNR and CDR2 FQNEAQ (reference sequence). The CDR3 sequence is CASTLRNRHRELFF. The CDR3, as DNA: TGTGCCAGCACTCTCCGGAATCGGCACCGGGAGCTGTTTTTT.

A few counts support this clonotype. The genes are TRBV28 and TRBJ2-5; D is unclear. Trimming took 7 bases from V and 1 from J, leaving 16 bases between them. The CDR3 has 15 residues. Germline CDR1 is MDHEN and CDR2 is SYDVKM. In DNA form, the CDR3 reads TGTGCCAGCAACCCGGGTGGTGGGCTCCAAGAGACCCAGTACTTC. This translates into CASNPGGGLQETQYF.

This clonotype was observed a handful of times. This chain connects TRBV11-2 to TRBJ1-2; 10 bases are shared with TRBD1. CDR3 length equals 14 residues. The junction had 13 bases not matched to a gene; V was cut back by 5 bases and J by 13 bases. Germline CDR1 reads SGHAT; CDR2 reads FQNNGV. Here the CDR3 reads CASSNPLGQGEGTF. CDR3 nucleotide sequence: TGTGCCAGCAGCAACCCCCTCGGACAGGGGGAAGGCACCTTC.

This clonotype was observed a single time. The chain recombines TRBV9 with TRBJ2-1; D might be TRBD1 (7 bases). The CDR3 sequence is 16 residues long. Germline V CDR1 and CDR2: SGDLS, YYNGEE. V dropped 0 bases and J dropped 8 bases, with 18 bases sitting between them. CDR3 nucleotide sequence: TGTGCCAGCAGCGTAGGGAGGGGGCCTAAAGGTTATGAGCAGTTCTTC. Amino acid sequence: CASSVGRGPKGYEQFF. The complete variable domain, with remaining parts taken from reference TRBV9 and TRBJ2-1, reads DSGVTQTPKHLITATGQRVTLRCSPRSGDLSVYWYQQSLDQGLQFLIQYYNGEERAKGNILERFSAQQFPDLHSELNLSSLELGDSALYFCASSVGRGPKGYEQFFGPGTRLTVL.

The genes are TRBV27 and TRBJ2-7, with 7 bases matching TRBD2. V gave up 5 bases and J gave up 2 bases; unmatched junction bases: 9. The CDR3 consists of 15 residues. Germline values: CDR1 MNHEY, CDR2 SMNVEV (reference sequence). The DNA for the CDR3 is TGTGCCAGCAGTCCCGCTACGGGAGGTGCCTACGAGCAGTACGTC. Translating gives CASSPATGGAYEQYV.

V is TRBV7-9 and J is TRBJ2-2, with 14 bases fitting TRBD2. CDR3 size: 20 residues. Germline V gives CDR1 SEHNR, CDR2 FQNEAQ (reference sequence). V shed 2 bases, J shed 3 bases, and the junction held 11 bases outside the gene matches. DNA of the CDR3: TGTGCCAGCAGCTTACAAACGGGACTAGCGGGAGAAAAGGACACCGGGGAGCTGTTTTTT. Translated, it gives CASSLQTGLAGEKDTGELFF.

This clonotype was seen at least ten times. For the CDR3, the DNA is TGTGCCAGCAGTGGGCACCTCTCTGGAAACACCATATATTTT. Residues: CASSGHLSGNTIYF. The V gene is TRBV25-1, the J gene TRBJ1-3, with D uncertain. V was shortened by 4 bases and J by 0 bases, with 7 bases between the two germline ends. The CDR3 spans 14 residues. Germline assignment: CDR1 MGHDK and CDR2 SYGVNS.

This clonotype was found a few times. The chain employs TRBV2 and TRBJ2-7; tentative D call: TRBD1 (5 bases). In germline, CDR1 is SNHLY, CDR2 FYNNEI. This CDR3 has 14 residues. Trimming took off 7 bases at V and 3 bases at J, with 16 bases between the two ends. This chain's CDR3 is CASKGAGGGYEQYF. The DNA of the CDR3 is TGTGCCAGCAAAGGGGCAGGTGGCGGCTACGAGCAGTACTTC.

This clonotype was counted a few times. The chain joins TRBV7-2 to TRBJ1-3; D is perhaps TRBD1 (5 bases). The CDR3 length is 15 residues. The germline gives CDR1 SGHTA, CDR2 FQGNSA. The germline V and J ends were trimmed by 5 bases and 0 bases, with 11 bases remaining between them. CDR3 nucleotide sequence: TGTGCCAGCAGCGCAGACAGCAGCTCTGGAAACACCATATATTTT. This translates into CASSADSSSGNTIYF.

This clonotype has at least ten counts. V is TRBV7-6 and J is TRBJ2-2; D call uncertain. CDR1 is SGHVS and CDR2 is FNYEAQ in the germline V gene. Trimming left V 2 bases short and J 0 bases short, with 7 bases between. This CDR3 has 15 residues. CDR3 DNA: TGTGCCAGCAGCTTACAGGACGCGAACACCGGGGAGCTGTTTTTT. Amino acid sequence: CASSLQDANTGELFF.